The 10 T cell receptor beta chains presented below share a single source sample, sequenced in a study of cytotoxic CD8 clonotypes in ibrutinib-treated CLL. The assay was immunoSEQ multiplex PCR, and TCRdb's table has in-frame clones only and misses some. The sample has around 310,000 clones, 70% to 80% seen once; the top ten hold more than 6%. The source was PBMCs, collected before ibrutinib treatment. These receptors originate from a human donor with chronic lymphocytic leukemia.

This clone was observed a few times. The chain links TRBV2 to TRBJ1-2, with D unresolved. V dropped 5 bases and J dropped 4 bases, with 8 bases sitting between them. Germline CDR1 SNHLY, CDR2 FYNNEI. This CDR3 spans 12 amino acids. The CDR3 DNA reads TGTGCCAGCAGTACGCGCATCTATGGCTACACCTTC. It specifies CASSTRIYGYTF.

The gene calls are TRBV28 and TRBJ2-4, with D unresolved. Germline V lookup: CDR1 MDHEN, CDR2 SYDVKM. The V end lost 3 bases, the J end lost 8 bases, and 11 bases lay between the germline ends. This CDR3 comprises 13 residues. The CDR3 nucleotides read TGTGCCAGCAGTTTTTCCCAAAAAGACATTCAGTACTTC. Translated, it gives CASSFSQKDIQYF.

The rearrangement joins TRBV27 to TRBJ2-2; D ambiguous. Germline loops: CDR1 MNHEY, CDR2 SMNVEV (reference sequence). V lost 3 bases to trimming and J lost 2 bases, with 13 bases between them. CDR3 length equals 16 residues. The CDR3: CASSFHSLSNTGELFF. CDR3 DNA: TGTGCCAGCAGTTTTCATTCACTTTCTAACACCGGGGAGCTGTTTTTT.

The chain combines TRBV7-9 with TRBJ2-7; 7 bases match TRBD2. V was clipped by 5 bases and J by 9 bases; unmatched bases: 19. Germline V lookup: CDR1 SEHNR, CDR2 FQNEAQ (reference sequence). This CDR3 has 16 residues. The DNA for the CDR3 is TGTGCCAGCAGCATTCCCGGGGGGACGTTGTTTGTTGGGCAGTACTTC. This encodes CASSIPGGTLFVGQYF.

V gene TRBV7-3 combines with J gene TRBJ2-3; 14 bases line up with TRBD2. There are 17 residues in the CDR3. V shed 3 bases and J 5 bases; nucleotides not matched to a gene: 7. Per the germline V gene, CDR1 is SGHTA and CDR2 is FQGTGA. This chain's CDR3 is CASSLNPGLAGVDTQYF. In nucleotides, the CDR3 is TGTGCCAGCAGCTTGAACCCGGGACTAGCGGGAGTAGATACGCAGTATTTT.

The rearrangement joins TRBV6-5 to TRBJ1-5; no clear D. V shed 6 bases and J shed 5 bases, with 17 bases lying between them. Germline CDR1 is MNHEY and CDR2 is SVGAGI. The CDR3 has 15 residues. CDR3 loop: CASSLYWGSDQPQHF. CDR3 DNA sequence: TGTGCCAGCAGCTTGTATTGGGGTTCGGATCAGCCCCAGCATTTT.

The V call is TRBV29-1, the J call TRBJ1-2; 7 bases align to TRBD1. V dropped 4 bases and J dropped 4; count of bases not matched to a gene: 6. The CDR3 is 13 amino acids. The V gene's germline CDR1 is SQVTM and CDR2 ANQGSEA. CDR3 sequence (DNA): TGCAGCGTTGGGGACAGCACCCTCTATGGCTACACCTTC. This sequence encodes CSVGDSTLYGYTF. The full variable domain, completed using reference TRBV29-1 and TRBJ1-2, is SAVISQKPSRDICQRGTSLTIQCQVDSQVTMMFWYRQQPGQSLTLIATANQGSEATYESGFVIDKFPISRPNLTFSTLTVSNMSPEDSSIYLCSVGDSTLYGYTFGSGTRLTVV.

The V and J genes are TRBV7-6 and TRBJ2-7; no clear D. Trimming removed 4 bases from V and 2 bases from J, with 12 bases in between. CDR1 and CDR2 (germline): SGHVS, FNYEAQ. The CDR3 loop spans 14 amino acids. The CDR3 nucleotides are TGTGCCAGCAGCTCGGGCCAGTCCCCCTACGAGCAGTACTTC. This encodes CASSSGQSPYEQYF.

The chain joins TRBV9 to TRBJ1-5; D is possibly TRBD1 (5 bases). The CDR3 has 17 residues. Trimming removed 2 bases at V and 0 bases at J, with 15 bases between. Germline V gene sequence: CDR1 SGDLS, CDR2 YYNGEE. The DNA for the CDR3 is TGTGCCAGCAGCGTGGGGCCCGACACATATAGCAATCAGCCCCAGCATTTT. Encoded protein: CASSVGPDTYSNQPQHF.

This chain links TRBV7-6 with TRBJ2-1; 10 nucleotides agree with TRBD1. The CDR3 is 17 amino acids. Germline CDR1 reads SGHVS; CDR2 reads FNYEAQ. After removal of 5 bases from V and 7 bases from J, the junction contained 14 bases not matched to a gene. This CDR3 is CASSPYPGTGAGNEQFF. CDR3 nucleotides: TGTGCCAGCAGCCCCTATCCCGGGACAGGGGCCGGGAATGAGCAGTTCTTC. The complete variable domain, with remaining parts taken from reference TRBV7-6 and TRBJ2-1, reads GAGVSQSPRYKVTKRGQDVALRCDPISGHVSLYWYRQALGQGPEFLTYFNYEAQQDKSGLPNDRFSAERPEGSISTLTIQRTEQRDSAMYRCASSPYPGTGAGNEQFFGPGTRLTVL.